This is a list of T cell receptor beta chains from one sample in a study of OX40 agonist ivuxolimab in advanced cancers. Here immunoSEQ multiplex PCR was the method, and the copy in TCRdb shows in-frame clones only, minus some. This sample has some 86,000 clones, with roughly 84% found just once. Sequencing was performed on CD4+ or CD8+ T cells sorted from blood, taken in a trial of the OX40 agonist ivuxolimab. The receptor set was obtained from an adult with an advanced solid tumor such as melanoma, head and neck, liver or kidney cancer. Both conserved end residues are part of each CDR3. Size is stated for part of the rows, as once, few or many counts, or as a class when the clone is expanded.

v_gene,abundance,j_gene,len,CDR3aa
TRBV7-9,-,TRBJ2-1,13,CASSLSGVNEQFF
TRBV5-1,-,TRBJ1-2,15,CASSSGTGEGYGYTF
TRBV2,-,TRBJ2-1,13,CASSGPTGLEQFF
TRBV11-2,once,TRBJ2-7,11,CASSSSTGQYF
TRBV9,-,TRBJ2-1,14,CASSVAGTSNEQFF
TRBV29-1,-,TRBJ1-1,14,CSVPRSGMNTEAFF
TRBV16,-,TRBJ1-1,13,CASSLGAARGAFF
TRBV2,few,TRBJ2-7,14,CASSQPSGIYEQYF
TRBV6-5,-,TRBJ1-2,13,CASRGGSPYGYTF
TRBV9,-,TRBJ2-1,14,CASSARGIGNEQFF
TRBV2,-,TRBJ2-1,15,CASSESGGAGNEQFF
TRBV7-8,-,TRBJ1-1,12,CASSPGSREAFF
TRBV5-4,-,TRBJ2-3,15,CASSKSGSTTDTQYF
TRBV5-1,-,TRBJ2-7,14,CASSPDRGVTGQYF
TRBV5-1,-,TRBJ1-1,14,CASSLGQINTEAFF
TRBV5-1,-,TRBJ1-2,13,CASSLDKTYGYTF
TRBV7-2,-,TRBJ2-5,13,CASSLNVRETQYF
TRBV15,-,TRBJ1-1,15,CATSRRTGLNTEAFF
TRBV7-8,-,TRBJ1-1,15,CASSQGDRVGTEAFF
TRBV2,-,TRBJ1-6,11,CASRRNSPLHF
TRBV7-8,-,TRBJ1-5,14,CASSLATGAQPQHF
TRBV5-4,-,TRBJ1-1,15,CASKAEQGASGGAFF
TRBV9,-,TRBJ2-7,13,CASSVSGGDEQYF
TRBV30,once,TRBJ1-2,14,CAWSEGAGGSGYTF
TRBV28,few,TRBJ1-5,13,CASSFTSNQPQHF
TRBV2,-,TRBJ2-7,15,CASTPGTGQGYEQYF
TRBV7-2,-,TRBJ2-5,13,CASSLRLQETQYF
TRBV4-2,-,TRBJ1-2,13,CASTPQGRGGYTF
TRBV7-8,-,TRBJ2-1,15,CASSLGYSSYNEQFF
TRBV27,-,TRBJ2-3,15,CASSLLQGGTDTQYF
TRBV11-3,-,TRBJ1-2,16,CASSQDQGVGDYGYTF
TRBV6-1,few,TRBJ1-2,15,CASSINLGGDSGYTF
TRBV18,once,TRBJ2-7,15,CASSGPGTYTYEQYF
TRBV7-9,-,TRBJ2-7,14,CASSFTGTAYEQYF
TRBV7-9,-,TRBJ2-1,13,CASTTGLADEQFF
TRBV6-1,-,TRBJ2-7,13,CASIGTGPYEQYF
TRBV4-3,-,TRBJ2-3,16,CASSQEWAAYTDTQYF
TRBV11-2,-,TRBJ1-1,15,CASSPQVGAITEAFF
TRBV19,-,TRBJ1-5,14,CASSIVGIDQPQHF
TRBV19,-,TRBJ2-3,15,CASSMMRTPADTQYF
TRBV25-1,-,TRBJ2-1,14,CASLRAGPYNEQFF
TRBV19,-,TRBJ2-3,15,CASSTQRFTTDTQYF
TRBV6-6,-,TRBJ1-5,13,CASSRGEGQPQHF
TRBV7-9,-,TRBJ2-1,16,CASSLSAGSTYNEQFF
TRBV16,-,TRBJ1-5,15,CASSQSGRGNQPQHF
TRBV7-3,-,TRBJ1-6,13,CASSQTANSPLHF
TRBV27,-,TRBJ2-7,15,CASRGLSGASYEQYF
TRBV28,-,TRBJ2-4,14,CASSRGDTKNIQYF
TRBV18,-,TRBJ2-3,15,CASSRSTGPGDTQYF
TRBV6-6,-,TRBJ1-5,16,CASWDRGPRGRQPQHF
TRBV9,-,TRBJ1-2,13,CASTSSGHYGYTF
TRBV6-1,-,TRBJ1-2,12,CASSRGAGGYTF
TRBV5-6,-,TRBJ1-5,14,CASSLERDNQPQHF
TRBV7-9,-,TRBJ1-1,16,CASTPEGSALNTEAFF